This entry lists 15 T cell receptor beta chains sequenced from one sample in a study of OX40 agonist ivuxolimab in advanced cancers. Produced via immunoSEQ multiplex PCR; TCRdb's table is partial and in-frame only. The table includes some 60,000 clones, 85% detected once. The specimen comprised CD4+ or CD8+ T cells sorted from blood, sampled in a trial of the OX40 agonist ivuxolimab. The receptors here all came from an adult with an advanced solid tumor such as melanoma, head and neck, liver or kidney cancer.

V is TRBV27 and J is TRBJ2-3; D is perhaps TRBD2 (5 bases). This CDR3 has 13 amino acids. V lost 7 bases, J lost 4 bases, and 12 bases lay in between. Germline V gene lookup returns CDR1 MNHEY and CDR2 SMNVEV (reference sequence). In DNA form, the CDR3 reads TGTGCCAGCACCCCGTCGGGGTCAGATACGCAGTATTTT. It codes for CASTPSGSDTQYF.

The V gene is TRBV12-5, the J gene TRBJ1-3; D is uncertain. Germline values: CDR1 LGHNT, CDR2 FRNRAP. The V and J ends lost 5 bases and 2 bases respectively, with 16 bases between them. The CDR3 contains 16 residues. The DNA for the CDR3 is TGTGCTAGTGGTCCTCGTCGGGTAATGGCTGGAAACACCATATATTTT. Protein: CASGPRRVMAGNTIYF.

The chain links TRBV18 to TRBJ2-7, with 10 nucleotides matching TRBD2. CDR1 and CDR2 from the germline V gene are KGHSH and LQKENI. The CDR3 runs to 16 residues. V trimming: 5 bases; J trimming: 7 bases; junction bases outside the gene matches: 14. In nucleotides, the CDR3 is TGTGCCAGCTCAGAGAGCGGGAGGGCCCCGATTGGTGAGCAGTACTTC. This sequence encodes CASSESGRAPIGEQYF. Full variable domain (remainder filled in from reference TRBV18 and TRBJ2-7): NAGVMQNPRHLVRRRGQEARLRCSPMKGHSHVYWYRQLPEEGLKFMVYLQKENIIDESGMPKERFSAEFPKEGPSILRIQQVVRGDSAAYFCASSESGRAPIGEQYFGPGTRLTVT.

The chain couples TRBV10-1 to TRBJ1-1; 7 bases are shared with TRBD1. The junction had 3 bases not matched to a gene; V was cut back by 2 bases and J by 0 bases. The CDR3 contains 15 residues. Per the germline V gene, CDR1 is WNHNN and CDR2 is SYGVQD (reference sequence). CDR3 in DNA: TGCGCCAGCAGTGAGCCGGGACAGTTGAACACTGAAGCTTTCTTT. Its protein product is CASSEPGQLNTEAFF.

The rearrangement joins TRBV2 to TRBJ1-1, with 8 bases lining up with TRBD1. V was clipped by 5 bases and J by 12 bases; unmatched bases: 11. The CDR3 is 13 residues long. Looked up from germline, CDR1 is SNHLY and CDR2 is FYNNEI. CDR3 nucleotides: TGTGCCAGCAGTAGAGACAGGGGCCAGTTATCTTTCTTT. This gives the protein CASSRDRGQLSFF.

V and J are TRBV15 and TRBJ2-7; D tentatively reads TRBD1 or TRBD2 (6 bases each). CDR3 size: 14 residues. Trimming left V 4 bases short and J 6 bases short, with 16 bases between. Germline CDR1 reads LNHNV; CDR2 reads YYDKDF (reference sequence). CDR3 amino acids: CATSINPGAIEQYF. The CDR3, as DNA: TGTGCCACCAGCATCAACCCGGGGGCCATCGAGCAGTACTTC.

The CDR3 reads CASSVGRGGSLETQYF. The DNA for the CDR3 is TGTGCCAGCAGCGTAGGGAGAGGTGGGTCCTTAGAGACCCAGTACTTC. The V call is TRBV9, the J call TRBJ2-5; the D is unclear. The germline V gene encodes CDR1 SGDLS and CDR2 YYNGEE. This CDR3 is 16 amino acids long. V dropped 0 bases and J dropped 4 bases, with 16 bases sitting between them. The variable domain in full, with the rest retrieved from reference TRBV9 and TRBJ2-5, is DSGVTQTPKHLITATGQRVTLRCSPRSGDLSVYWYQQSLDQGLQFLIQYYNGEERAKGNILERFSAQQFPDLHSELNLSSLELGDSALYFCASSVGRGGSLETQYFGPGTRLLVL.

This chain links TRBV6-5 with TRBJ2-1; D gene uncertain. This CDR3 contains 11 residues. Trimming took off 7 bases at V and 3 bases at J, with 4 bases between the two ends. From germline, CDR1 is MNHEY and CDR2 SVGAGI. This CDR3 reads CASIGYNEQFF. CDR3 coding DNA: TGTGCCAGCATCGGCTACAATGAGCAGTTCTTC.

This clone has a handful of counts. The chain couples TRBV19 to TRBJ1-5; a possible D gene is TRBD1 (5 bases). V dropped 3 bases and J dropped 6 bases, with 15 bases sitting between them. Germline CDR1 LNHDA, CDR2 SQIVND (reference sequence). The CDR3 loop spans 15 amino acids. For the CDR3, the DNA is TGTGCCAGTAGTATCCAAGGGGCCCTAGGTCAGCCCCAGCATTTT. This gives the protein CASSIQGALGQPQHF.

The chain joins TRBV21-1 to TRBJ1-1; the table's D call TRBD1 went unverified against the DNA. TRBV21-1 constitutes a pseudogene. The CDR3 has 13 amino acids. The chain's CDR3 is CASSLKGGTEAFF. DNA of the CDR3: TGTGCCAGCAGCCTAAAAGGGGGCACTGAAGCTTTCTTT.

The V and J genes are TRBV9 and TRBJ1-2; 8 nucleotides match TRBD1. The germline V gene encodes CDR1 SGDLS and CDR2 YYNGEE. The CDR3 covers 13 residues. V dropped 5 bases and J dropped 11; count of bases not matched to a gene: 11. CDR3 bases: TGTGCCAGCAGGCCCACCCGGACAGGGACGTACACCTTC. It specifies CASRPTRTGTYTF.

The J gene is TRBJ2-7, the V gene TRBV10-3, with a possible D match to TRBD1 (6 bases). Per germline, CDR1 ENHRY and CDR2 SYGVKD. The V end lost 2 bases, the J end lost 3 bases, and 14 bases lay between the germline ends. The CDR3 runs 15 residues. CDR3 sequence: CAISETSTGGYEQYF. The CDR3 nucleotides read TGTGCCATCAGTGAGACTTCGACAGGAGGCTACGAGCAGTACTTC.

The J gene is TRBJ1-1, the V gene TRBV6-5, with D hard to call. CDR3 size: 15 residues. Germline values: CDR1 MNHEY, CDR2 SVGAGI. V was clipped by 0 bases and J by 1 base, with 9 bases between them. CDR3 sequence: CASSYSVNQNTEAFF. For the CDR3, the DNA is TGTGCCAGCAGTTACTCGGTAAACCAGAACACTGAAGCTTTCTTT.

V and J are TRBV11-2 and TRBJ2-3; 8 bases line up with TRBD2. The CDR3 loop spans 15 amino acids. Germline assignment: CDR1 SGHAT and CDR2 FQNNGV. Germline trimming cut 5 bases from V and 6 bases from J; bases unmatched to any gene: 10. CDR3 loop: CASSASGTRSDTQYF. DNA of the CDR3: TGTGCCAGCAGCGCTTCCGGGACTAGGAGTGATACGCAGTATTTT.

V is TRBV6-6 and J is TRBJ2-7; D not certain. Per the germline V gene, CDR1 is MNHNY and CDR2 is SVGAGI (reference sequence). V lost 4 bases, J lost 3 bases, and 10 bases lay in between. The CDR3 totals 13 residues. CDR3 in amino acids: CASSSPWGYEQYF. CDR3 DNA sequence: TGTGCCAGCAGTTCGCCGTGGGGCTACGAGCAGTACTTC.